This T cell receptor (beta chain) was captured by sequencing in a study of regulatory T cells in long-lasting Graves disease. On the study more broadly: Graves' patients, newly diagnosed, had taken antithyroid drugs under 3 months. Notes on the study in general: It was possible that the small sample size reduced accuracy.

Trimming left V 1 base short and J 6 bases short, with 7 bases between. Germline assignment: CDR1 SGHTA and CDR2 FQGNSA. CDR3 length equals 13 residues. This clonotype has ten or more counts. What it recognizes is unknown. Investigators prepared the TCR beta libraries by applying iRepertoire HTBI primers and Arm-PCR of CDR3 regions. As processed by the authors: Analysis of the samples identified over 60 TRBV and 14 TRBJ segments. MiXCR, run by TCRdb on the multiplex PCR reads, gives a single entry per CDR3 protein. What appears here as the V and J calls and clone size reflects TCRdb's work, not the paper's. The data show some 250,000 distinct CDR3 sequences, around 20% seen once. The time point: newly diagnosed GD, antithyroid drugs for less than 3 months. PBMC-extracted RNA yielded the TCR library. Each of the patients was recruited from an endocrinology department situated in Xi'an, China.

The chain carries TRBV7-2 and TRBJ2-1; no clear D gene. The sequence derives from a female donor with Graves disease. This specimen was peripheral blood mononuclear cells (PBMCs), taken at new diagnosis, from a patient treated with antithyroid drugs. CDR3 coding DNA: TGTGCCAGCAGCTTAGGCCCAGGCAATGAGCAGTTCTTC. Amino acids: CASSLGPGNEQFF.